These 27 T cell receptor beta chains were all obtained from the same sample, sequenced in a study of blood T cell repertoires in COVID-19. The data were produced by immunoSEQ multiplex PCR, yet TCRdb's version contains in-frame clones alone and is incomplete. This table has fewer than 150,000 clones, around 87% appearing once. Sequencing used peripheral blood. The source of these receptors is a woman between 65 and 79 years old with acute or convalescent COVID-19.

V is TRBV10-3 and J is TRBJ2-1; weak D call: TRBD2 (6 bases). CDR1 is ENHRY and CDR2 is SYGVKD in the germline V gene. The CDR3 covers 14 residues. V was shortened by 10 bases and J by 4 bases, with 17 bases between the two germline ends. The CDR3 reads CATTGDNGYNEQFF. In DNA, the CDR3 is TGTGCCACGACGGGGGATAACGGATACAATGAGCAGTTCTTC.

The rearrangement uses TRBV4-2 and TRBJ2-1; 12 positions agree with TRBD2. V lost 3 bases and J lost 6; bases outside the gene matches: 3. This CDR3 has 15 residues. CDR1 LGHNA and CDR2 YNFKEQ come from the germline V gene. CDR3 coding DNA: TGTGCCAGCAGCCAGGCTAGCGGGGGGGGCAATGAGCAGTTCTTC. Amino acids: CASSQASGGGNEQFF.

The gene calls are TRBV28 and TRBJ1-5, with 8 bases fitting TRBD1. Trimming at V came to 5 bases and at J to 6 bases, leaving 6 bases not matched to a gene. This CDR3 spans 14 amino acids. CDR1 is MDHEN and CDR2 is SYDVKM in the germline V gene. Here the CDR3 reads CASSLGQGGQPQHF. CDR3 nucleotide sequence: TGTGCCAGCAGTCTCGGACAGGGAGGTCAGCCCCAGCATTTT.

The rearrangement joins TRBV5-1 to TRBJ2-3, with 10 bases lining up with TRBD2. CDR1 and CDR2 (germline): SGHRS, YFSETQ. The CDR3 runs 14 residues. With V trimmed by 4 bases and J by 7 bases, 6 bases remained unmatched. The CDR3 nucleotides are TGCGCCAGCAGCATTAGCGGGGGGATGAATACGCAGTATTTT. Amino acid sequence: CASSISGGMNTQYF.

The rearrangement joins TRBV21-1 to TRBJ2-3; TRBD1 was called by the table and not checked on the DNA. TRBV21-1 is given as a pseudogene. This CDR3 comprises 13 residues. CDR3 DNA sequence: TGTGCCAGAGCGGACAGCAACACAGATACGCAGTATTTT. The encoded protein is CARADSNTDTQYF.

The chain joins TRBV28 to TRBJ1-1, with 11 bases identical to TRBD1. Germline-derived CDR1 and CDR2 are MDHEN and SYDVKM. V shed 5 bases, J shed 4 bases, and the junction held 9 bases outside the gene matches. CDR3 length: 16 residues. CDR3 residues: CASSPSRGQGVTEAFF. The CDR3 bases are TGTGCCAGCAGTCCATCTAGGGGACAGGGGGTCACTGAAGCTTTCTTT.

The chain is built from TRBV2 and TRBJ2-5; TRBD2 agrees at 15 bases. Germline V gene sequence: CDR1 SNHLY, CDR2 FYNNEI. The CDR3 length is 18 residues. The V gene end was trimmed by 8 bases and the J gene end by 3 bases; junction bases not matched to a gene: 13. The CDR3 spells CASAKGLAGGPREETQYF. The CDR3, as DNA: TGTGCCAGCGCAAAAGGACTAGCGGGGGGGCCGAGAGAAGAGACCCAGTACTTC.

The chain has TRBV4-2 and TRBJ2-3, with 10 bases fitting TRBD2. V trimming: 4 bases; J trimming: 5 bases; junction bases outside the gene matches: 12. The germline V gene has CDR1 LGHNA and CDR2 YNFKEQ. The CDR3 extends over 17 amino acids. CDR3 residues: CASSPQGSGGAKDTQYF. In nucleotides, the CDR3 is TGTGCCAGCAGCCCCCAAGGGAGCGGGGGGGCAAAAGATACGCAGTATTTT.

The V gene is TRBV5-1, the J gene TRBJ2-6, with 8 positions matching TRBD1. The CDR3 runs to 17 residues. V was pared by 2 bases and J by 0 bases, with 4 bases of the junction left unmatched. CDR1 and CDR2 (germline): SGHRS, YFSETQ. The CDR3 loop is CASSFTGGTSGANVLTF. The DNA for the CDR3 is TGCGCCAGCAGCTTCACAGGGGGAACCTCTGGGGCCAACGTCCTGACTTTC.

The chain carries TRBV10-2 and TRBJ2-7; possible D gene TRBD1, 5 bases. The V end was cut by 8 bases, the J end by 5 bases, with 13 bases between. CDR1 and CDR2 from the germline V gene are WSHSY and SAAADI. The CDR3 covers 12 residues. CDR3 in DNA: TGCGCCAGCCGGCCAGGGTACCACGAGCAGTACTTC. It yields the protein CASRPGYHEQYF.

This clone came up a few times. V is TRBV3-1 (or the pseudogene TRBV3-2) and J is TRBJ1-1; TRBD1 is a possible D gene (6 bases). The germline V gene encodes CDR1 LGHDT and CDR2 YNNKEL (reference sequence). Between the trimmed V and J ends, which lost 1 base and 7 bases, there was a span of 13 bases. The CDR3 totals 14 residues. The CDR3 DNA reads as TGTGCCAGCAGCCAAGGATACAGGGTTGGTGAAGCTTTCTTT. Translation gives CASSQGYRVGEAFF.

This rearrangement joins TRBV6-5 to TRBJ1-2; 7 nucleotides line up with TRBD1. The junction had 8 bases not matched to a gene; V was cut back by 6 bases and J by 7 bases. CDR1 is MNHEY and CDR2 is SVGAGI in the germline V gene. There are 13 residues in the CDR3. The CDR3 region is CASSIDRVRGYTF. The CDR3 DNA reads as TGTGCCAGCAGCATTGACAGGGTTCGTGGCTACACCTTC.

The rearrangement joins TRBV4-1 to TRBJ1-5, with TRBD1 matching over 8 bases. There are 17 residues in the CDR3. With 2 bases clipped from V and 7 bases from J, the junction kept 13 bases outside the gene matches. Per germline, CDR1 MGHRA and CDR2 YSYEKL. As DNA, the CDR3 is TGCGCCAGCAGCCAACCTCAGGCCAGGGGGCGATTGCAGCCCCAGCATTTT. This codes for CASSQPQARGRLQPQHF.

The chain couples TRBV9 to TRBJ2-2, with TRBD1 as a possible D gene (6 bases). Trimming removed 4 bases from V and 3 bases from J, with 16 bases in between. In germline, CDR1 is SGDLS, CDR2 YYNGEE. The CDR3 runs 16 residues. CDR3 sequence reads: CASSRSNRADTGELFF. The CDR3 DNA is TGTGCCAGCAGCCGATCAAACAGGGCGGACACCGGGGAGCTGTTTTTT.

The chain combines TRBV29-1 with TRBJ2-7; D possibly corresponds to TRBD2 (7 bases). The germline V gene has CDR1 SQVTM and CDR2 ANQGSEA. The CDR3 loop spans 14 amino acids. The V and J ends lost 3 bases and 2 bases respectively, with 14 bases between them. DNA for the CDR3: TGCAGCGTTGACCGCGGGGGACAAGCCTACGAGCAGTACTTC. This translates into CSVDRGGQAYEQYF.

The rearrangement joins TRBV5-4 to TRBJ2-2, with 8 positions matching TRBD2. Losses at the gene ends were 4 bases for V and 6 bases for J; bases not matched to a gene: 14. The CDR3 runs to 17 residues. Germline V CDR1 and CDR2: SGHNT, YYREEE (reference sequence). The DNA for the CDR3 is TGTGCCAGCAGCGTCGCGGGGGGCGGAGGGGTTGCCGGGGAGCTGTTTTTT. Its protein is CASSVAGGGGVAGELFF.

The chain combines TRBV4-1 with TRBJ2-1, with TRBD2 matching 13 bases. CDR1 and CDR2 (germline): MGHRA, YSYEKL. V was pared by 4 bases and J by 7 bases, with 7 bases of the junction left unmatched. CDR3 length equals 16 residues. The CDR3 sequence: CASSRRLAGGANEQFF. In DNA, the CDR3 is TGCGCCAGCAGCCGCAGACTAGCGGGGGGCGCAAATGAGCAGTTCTTC.

As DNA, the CDR3 is TGTGCCAGTAGTACGGGACTAGCGAGCTACAATGAGCAGTTCTTC. Protein: CASSTGLASYNEQFF. The chain joins TRBV19 to TRBJ2-1; 10 bases are shared with TRBD2. CDR1 is LNHDA and CDR2 is SQIVND in the germline V gene (reference sequence). This CDR3 has 15 amino acids. With V trimmed by 4 bases and J by 3 bases, 3 bases remained unmatched. The variable domain in full, completed from reference TRBV19 and TRBJ2-1, reads DGGITQSPKYLFRKEGQNVTLSCEQNLNHDAMYWYRQDPGQGLRLIYYSQIVNDFQKGDIAEGYSVSREKKESFPLTVTSAQKNPTAFYLCASSTGLASYNEQFFGPGTRLTVL.

The V gene is TRBV7-6, the J gene TRBJ1-5, with D tentatively TRBD1 (6 bases). This CDR3 comprises 18 residues. The germline V gene has CDR1 SGHVS and CDR2 FNYEAQ. The germline V and J ends were trimmed by 5 bases and 2 bases, with 22 bases remaining between them. The CDR3 DNA reads as TGTGCCAGCAGCCCCCTCCCCAGGGGCCGTGGGGGCAATCAGCCCCAGCATTTT. It translates to CASSPLPRGRGGNQPQHF. Drawing the rest from reference TRBV7-6 and TRBJ1-5, the complete variable domain is GAGVSQSPRYKVTKRGQDVALRCDPISGHVSLYWYRQALGQGPEFLTYFNYEAQQDKSGLPNDRFSAERPEGSISTLTIQRTEQRDSAMYRCASSPLPRGRGGNQPQHFGDGTRLSIL.

This sequence joins TRBV5-4 and TRBJ1-2; 7 bases are shared with TRBD1. CDR1 is SGHNT and CDR2 is YYREEE in the germline V gene (reference sequence). With V trimmed by 4 bases and J by 2 bases, 2 bases remained unmatched. The CDR3 runs to 13 residues. The CDR3 nucleotides read TGTGCCAGCAGCAAGGACAGGAACTATGGCTACACCTTC. This translates into CASSKDRNYGYTF.

The chain couples TRBV13 to TRBJ2-3; 11 bases agree with TRBD2. V was pared by 1 base and J by 0 bases, with 12 bases of the junction left unmatched. The CDR3 length is 20 residues. Germline loops: CDR1 PRHDT, CDR2 FYEKMQ (reference sequence). The CDR3 DNA follows: TGTGCCAGCAGCTTAGTTGGCCTGAGGCTAGCGGGGGGCAGCACAGATACGCAGTATTTT. Its translation: CASSLVGLRLAGGSTDTQYF. Filled out from reference TRBV13 and TRBJ2-3, the complete variable domain reads AAGVIQSPRHLIKEKRETATLKCYPIPRHDTVYWYQQGPGQDPQFLISFYEKMQSDKGSIPDRFSAQQFSDYHSELNMSSLELGDSALYFCASSLVGLRLAGGSTDTQYFGPGTRLTVL.

This clone was seen a handful of times. This sequence joins TRBV7-9 and TRBJ1-1; D might be TRBD1 (5 bases). The CDR3 has 14 residues. The V end was cut by 5 bases, the J end by 6 bases, with 16 bases between. The germline CDR1 and CDR2 sequences are SEHNR and FQNEAQ (reference sequence). The chain's CDR3 is CASSPPGEWAEAFF. The CDR3 DNA reads TGTGCCAGCAGCCCTCCGGGGGAATGGGCTGAAGCTTTCTTT.

Regarding this clone: One junction end does not reproduce the germline sequence, and a read error may be involved. The chain joins TRBV7-7 to TRBJ2-5, with a possible D match to TRBD1 (5 bases). This CDR3 is built from 14 residues. In germline, CDR1 is SSHAT, CDR2 FNYEAQ (reference sequence). CDR3 DNA: TGTGCTAGCAGCCTCGGCGGACAACAAGAGACCCAGTACTTC. This codes for CASSLGGQQETQYF.

This chain connects TRBV19 to TRBJ1-5; D is perhaps TRBD1 (6 bases). This CDR3 spans 14 amino acids. The germline V and J ends were trimmed by 5 bases and 5 bases, with 13 bases remaining between them. Germline V gene sequence: CDR1 LNHDA, CDR2 SQIVND (reference sequence). The chain's CDR3 is CASSPGVSHQPQHF. The CDR3 bases are TGTGCCAGTAGTCCAGGGGTTTCGCATCAGCCCCAGCATTTT.

This clone is a singleton in its sample. The chain joins TRBV6-5 to TRBJ2-5, with D maybe TRBD2 (5 bases). Germline V lookup: CDR1 MNHEY, CDR2 SVGAGI. V lost 6 bases, J lost 5 bases, and 16 bases lay in between. The CDR3 contains 14 residues. The CDR3: CASRSGNAGETQYF. The CDR3 DNA sequence: TGTGCCAGCAGATCGGGGAACGCCGGGGAGACCCAGTACTTC.

The rearrangement joins TRBV5-1 to TRBJ1-6, with D maybe TRBD1 (6 bases). Germline V lookup: CDR1 SGHRS, CDR2 YFSETQ. CDR3 length: 14 residues. Trimming shortened V by 0 bases and J by 9 bases, and 10 bases separated the two germline ends. The CDR3 coding sequence is TGCGCCAGCAGCTTGGGCGGGGGGCCTTCACCCCTCCACTTT. Amino acid sequence: CASSLGGGPSPLHF.

V and J are TRBV28 and TRBJ1-4; D possibly corresponds to TRBD1 (5 bases). Germline V gene data show CDR1 as MDHEN and CDR2 as SYDVKM. The CDR3 runs to 16 residues. The ends were cut back, 7 bases at V and 7 bases at J, with 22 bases in the middle. The DNA for the CDR3 is TGTGCCAGCAAGATAGCCCAAAGGGGCTCAGCTGAAAAACTGTTTTTT. Its translation: CASKIAQRGSAEKLFF.